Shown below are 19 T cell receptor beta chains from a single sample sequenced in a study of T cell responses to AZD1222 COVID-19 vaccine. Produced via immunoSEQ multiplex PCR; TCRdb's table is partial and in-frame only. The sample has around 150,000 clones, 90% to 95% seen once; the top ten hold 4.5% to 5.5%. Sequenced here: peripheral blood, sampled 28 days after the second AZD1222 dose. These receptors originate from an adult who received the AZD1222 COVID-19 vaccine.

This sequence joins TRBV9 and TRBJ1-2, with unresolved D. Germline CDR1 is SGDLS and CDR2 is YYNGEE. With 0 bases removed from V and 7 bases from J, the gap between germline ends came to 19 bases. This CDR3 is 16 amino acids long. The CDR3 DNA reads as TGTGCCAGCAGCGTAGCCATGGGGATAGGGATTGGTGGCTACACCTTC. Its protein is CASSVAMGIGIGGYTF.

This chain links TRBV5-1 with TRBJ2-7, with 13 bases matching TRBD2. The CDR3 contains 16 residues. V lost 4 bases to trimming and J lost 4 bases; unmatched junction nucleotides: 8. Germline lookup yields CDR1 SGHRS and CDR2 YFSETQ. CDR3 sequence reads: CASSHGLAGVRYEQYF. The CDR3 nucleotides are TGCGCCAGCAGCCACGGACTAGCGGGAGTTCGGTACGAGCAGTACTTC.

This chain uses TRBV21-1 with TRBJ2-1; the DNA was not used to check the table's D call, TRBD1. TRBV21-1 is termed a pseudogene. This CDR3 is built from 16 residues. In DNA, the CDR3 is TGTGCCAGCACCTACGACAGGGGGCGCGTTTACAATGAGCAGTTCTTC. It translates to CASTYDRGRVYNEQFF.

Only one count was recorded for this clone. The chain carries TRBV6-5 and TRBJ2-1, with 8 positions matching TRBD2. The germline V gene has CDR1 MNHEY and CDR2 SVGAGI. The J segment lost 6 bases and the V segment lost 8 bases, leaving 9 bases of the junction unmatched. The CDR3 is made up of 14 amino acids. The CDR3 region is CASLAGGTANEQFF. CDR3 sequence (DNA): TGTGCCAGCCTCGCGGGAGGTACAGCCAATGAGCAGTTCTTC.

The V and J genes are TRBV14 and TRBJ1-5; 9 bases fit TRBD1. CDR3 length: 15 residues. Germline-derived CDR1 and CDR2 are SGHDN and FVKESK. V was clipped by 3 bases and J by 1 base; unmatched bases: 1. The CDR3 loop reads CASSQTGGSNQPQHF. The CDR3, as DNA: TGTGCCAGCAGCCAGACAGGGGGAAGCAATCAGCCCCAGCATTTT.

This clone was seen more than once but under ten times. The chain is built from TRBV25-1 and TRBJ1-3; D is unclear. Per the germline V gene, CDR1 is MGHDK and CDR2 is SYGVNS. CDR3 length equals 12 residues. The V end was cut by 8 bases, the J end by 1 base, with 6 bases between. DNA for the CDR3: TGTGCCAGCGGCGAATCTGGAAACACCATATATTTT. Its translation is CASGESGNTIYF.

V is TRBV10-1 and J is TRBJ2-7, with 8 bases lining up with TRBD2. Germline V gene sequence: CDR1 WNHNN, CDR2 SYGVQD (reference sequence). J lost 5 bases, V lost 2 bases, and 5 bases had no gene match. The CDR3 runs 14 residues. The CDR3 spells CASSEGSGSHEQYF. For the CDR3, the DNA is TGCGCCAGCAGTGAGGGGAGCGGGAGCCACGAGCAGTACTTC.

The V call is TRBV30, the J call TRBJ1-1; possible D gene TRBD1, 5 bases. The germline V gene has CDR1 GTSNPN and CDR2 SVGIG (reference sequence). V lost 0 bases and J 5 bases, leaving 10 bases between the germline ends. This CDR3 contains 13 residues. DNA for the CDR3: TGTGCCTGGAGTGTGCTAGGGGAGACTGAAGCTTTCTTT. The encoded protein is CAWSVLGETEAFF.

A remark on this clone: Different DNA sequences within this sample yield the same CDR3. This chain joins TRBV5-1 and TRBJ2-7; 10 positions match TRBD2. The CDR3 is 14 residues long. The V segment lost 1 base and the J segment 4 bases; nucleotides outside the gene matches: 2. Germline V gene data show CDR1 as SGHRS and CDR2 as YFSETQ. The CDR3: CASSLSSGSYEQYF. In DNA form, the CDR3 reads TGCGCCAGCAGCTTGTCTAGCGGGAGTTACGAGCAGTACTTC. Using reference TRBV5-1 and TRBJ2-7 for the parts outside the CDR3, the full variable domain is KAGVTQTPRYLIKTRGQQVTLSCSPISGHRSVSWYQQTPGQGLQFLFEYFSETQRNKGNFPGRFSGRQFSNSRSEMNVSTLELGDSALYLCASSLSSGSYEQYFGPGTRLTVT.

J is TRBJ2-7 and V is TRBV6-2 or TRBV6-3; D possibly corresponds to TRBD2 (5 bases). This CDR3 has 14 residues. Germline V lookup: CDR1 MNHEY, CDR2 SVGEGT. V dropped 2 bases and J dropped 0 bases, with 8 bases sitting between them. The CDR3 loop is CASSYGRDSYEQYF. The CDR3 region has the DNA TGTGCCAGCAGTTACGGTCGGGACTCCTACGAGCAGTACTTC.

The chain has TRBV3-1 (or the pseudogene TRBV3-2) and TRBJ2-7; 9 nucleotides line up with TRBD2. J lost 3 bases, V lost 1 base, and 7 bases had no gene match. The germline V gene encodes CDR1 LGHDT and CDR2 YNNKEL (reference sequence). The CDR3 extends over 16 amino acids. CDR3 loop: CASSQASSGRFYEQYF. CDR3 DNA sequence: TGTGCCAGCAGCCAAGCCAGTAGCGGGAGATTCTACGAGCAGTACTTC.

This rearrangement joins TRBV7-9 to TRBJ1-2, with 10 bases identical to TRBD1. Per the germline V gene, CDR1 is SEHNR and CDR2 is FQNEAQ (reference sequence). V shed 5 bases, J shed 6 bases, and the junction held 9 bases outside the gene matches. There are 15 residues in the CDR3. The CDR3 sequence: CASSQHGGTGDGYTF. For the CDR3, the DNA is TGTGCCAGCAGCCAACACGGGGGGACAGGGGATGGCTACACCTTC.

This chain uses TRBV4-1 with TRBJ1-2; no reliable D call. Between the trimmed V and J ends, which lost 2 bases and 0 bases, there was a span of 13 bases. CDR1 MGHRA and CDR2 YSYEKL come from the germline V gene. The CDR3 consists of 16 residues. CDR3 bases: TGCGCCAGCAGCCAACCCCTTAGAGGGCCTAACTATGGCTACACCTTC. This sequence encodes CASSQPLRGPNYGYTF.

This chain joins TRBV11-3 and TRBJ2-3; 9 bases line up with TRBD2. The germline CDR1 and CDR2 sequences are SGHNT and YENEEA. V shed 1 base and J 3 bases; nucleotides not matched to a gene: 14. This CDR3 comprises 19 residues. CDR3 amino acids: CASSLGRAGGEGATDTQYF. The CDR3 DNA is TGTGCCAGCAGCTTAGGGAGAGCGGGAGGAGAGGGGGCAACAGATACGCAGTATTTT. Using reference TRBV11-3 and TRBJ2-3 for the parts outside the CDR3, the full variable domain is EAGVVQSPRYKIIEKKQPVAFWCNPISGHNTLYWYLQNLGQGPELLIRYENEEAVDDSQLPKDRFSAERLKGVDSTLKIQPAELGDSAVYLCASSLGRAGGEGATDTQYFGPGTRLTVL.

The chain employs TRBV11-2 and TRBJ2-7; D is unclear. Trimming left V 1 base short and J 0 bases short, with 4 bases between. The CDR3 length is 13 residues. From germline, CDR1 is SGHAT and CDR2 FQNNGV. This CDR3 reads CASSLVTSYEQYF. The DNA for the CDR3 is TGTGCCAGCAGCTTAGTAACCTCCTACGAGCAGTACTTC.

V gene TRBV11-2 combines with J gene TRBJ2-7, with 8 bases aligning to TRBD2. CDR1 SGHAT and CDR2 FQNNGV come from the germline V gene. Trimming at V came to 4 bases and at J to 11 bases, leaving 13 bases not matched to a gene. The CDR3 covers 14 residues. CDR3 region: CASSSGVSGVGEYF. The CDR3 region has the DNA TGTGCCAGCAGCTCCGGGGTTAGCGGGGTGGGGGAGTACTTC. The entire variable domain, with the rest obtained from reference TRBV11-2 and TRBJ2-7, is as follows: EAGVAQSPRYKIIEKRQSVAFWCNPISGHATLYWYQQILGQGPKLLIQFQNNGVVDDSQLPKDRFSAERLKGVDSTLKIQPAKLEDSAVYLCASSSGVSGVGEYFGPGTRLTVT.

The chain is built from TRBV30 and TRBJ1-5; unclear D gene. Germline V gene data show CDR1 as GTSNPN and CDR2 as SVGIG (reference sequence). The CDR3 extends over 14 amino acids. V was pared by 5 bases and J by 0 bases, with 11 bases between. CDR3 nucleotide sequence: TGTGCCTGGGCCCAGGCTTATAGCAATCAGCCCCAGCATTTT. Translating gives CAWAQAYSNQPQHF.

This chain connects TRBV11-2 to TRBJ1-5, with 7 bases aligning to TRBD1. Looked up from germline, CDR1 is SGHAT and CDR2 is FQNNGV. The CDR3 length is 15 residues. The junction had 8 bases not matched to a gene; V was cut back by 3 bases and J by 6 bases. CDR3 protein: CASSFGPDRSQPQHF. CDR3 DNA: TGTGCCAGCAGCTTCGGCCCGGACAGGTCTCAGCCCCAGCATTTT.

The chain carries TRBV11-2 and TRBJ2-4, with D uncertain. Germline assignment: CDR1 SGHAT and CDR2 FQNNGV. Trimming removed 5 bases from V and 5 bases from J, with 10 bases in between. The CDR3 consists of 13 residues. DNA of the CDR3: TGTGCCAGCAGCCTGGGTCCCCAAAACATTCAGTACTTC. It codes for CASSLGPQNIQYF.